These 11 T cell receptor beta chains were sequenced from one sample in a study of shared clonotypes between healthy human individuals. Naive CD8 cells were CD45RO-negative, positively selected for CCR7, excluding terminally differentiated effector memory CD45RA+ cells. Produced via immunoSEQ multiplex PCR; TCRdb's table is partial and in-frame only. The repertoire includes roughly 2,000,000 clones, about 95% of them detected once, and approximately 1% sits in the top ten. Sequenced: naive CD8+ T cells sorted from blood. The receptors were sampled from a young man in good health.

The V and J genes are TRBV13 and TRBJ2-3; the D is unclear. Trimming pared 0 bases from V and 0 bases from J, leaving 13 bases between. Germline CDR1 and CDR2: PRHDT and FYEKMQ (reference sequence). The CDR3 runs to 17 residues. CDR3 in amino acids: CASSLGLVSWSTDTQYF. The CDR3 DNA sequence: TGTGCCAGCAGCTTAGGCCTCGTTAGCTGGAGCACAGATACGCAGTATTTT. Combining the CDR3 with reference TRBV13 and TRBJ2-3 gives the whole variable domain AAGVIQSPRHLIKEKRETATLKCYPIPRHDTVYWYQQGPGQDPQFLISFYEKMQSDKGSIPDRFSAQQFSDYHSELNMSSLELGDSALYFCASSLGLVSWSTDTQYFGPGTRLTVL.

CDR3 sequence: CAISEFAQNTEAFF. CDR3 bases: TGTGCCATCAGTGAGTTTGCACAGAACACTGAAGCTTTCTTT. V usage is TRBV10-3 and J usage is TRBJ1-1; no firm D call. The CDR3 loop spans 14 amino acids. V lost 1 base, J lost 1 base, and 7 bases lay in between. Germline V lookup: CDR1 ENHRY, CDR2 SYGVKD.

This clone is a singleton in its sample. The gene calls are TRBV4-3 and TRBJ2-7; 8 bases fit TRBD2. The CDR3 length is 16 residues. The trim removed 1 base at V and 2 bases at J, leaving 7 bases unmatched. Germline CDR1 LGHNA, CDR2 YSLEER. The CDR3 spells CASSQGRSGGPYEQYF. The CDR3 coding sequence is TGCGCCAGCAGCCAAGGCCGTTCGGGAGGGCCCTACGAGCAGTACTTC.

The chain couples TRBV29-1 to TRBJ2-1, with D perhaps matching TRBD2 (6 bases). Germline lookup yields CDR1 SQVTM and CDR2 ANQGSEA. This CDR3 contains 14 residues. V was shortened by 5 bases and J by 3 bases, with 14 bases between the two germline ends. The CDR3: CSVLGDWGYNEQFF. In DNA, the CDR3 is TGCAGCGTTTTGGGGGACTGGGGCTACAATGAGCAGTTCTTC.

This clone occurred a few times. Other DNA sequences in the sample encode the same CDR3. The rearrangement uses TRBV7-9 and TRBJ2-7; D possibly uses TRBD1 or TRBD2 (5 bases each). The V gene lost 3 bases and the J gene lost 3 bases, with 6 bases spanning the gap. Germline V gives CDR1 SEHNR, CDR2 FQNEAQ (reference sequence). The CDR3 totals 12 residues. Here the CDR3 reads CASSLGVYEQYF. DNA for the CDR3: TGTGCCAGCAGCTTGGGGGTCTACGAGCAGTACTTC. Supplemented by reference TRBV7-9 and TRBJ2-7, the full variable domain reads DTGVSQNPRHKITKRGQNVTFRCDPISEHNRLYWYRQTLGQGPEFLTYFQNEAQLEKSRLLSDRFSAERPKGSFSTLEIQRTEQGDSAMYLCASSLGVYEQYFGPGTRLTVT.

On this clone itself: The same CDR3 can be traced to other DNA sequences in this sample. CDR3 protein: CASSSRGGETQYF. The DNA of the CDR3 is TGTGCCAGCTCCTCCCGGGGCGGGGAGACCCAGTACTTC. This chain links TRBV13 with TRBJ2-5; D is tentatively TRBD1 or TRBD2 (5 bases each). V lost 8 bases and J lost 5, with 15 bases in between. The germline CDR1 and CDR2 sequences are PRHDT and FYEKMQ (reference sequence). This CDR3 region has 13 residues.

The chain is built from TRBV27 and TRBJ2-7; D not resolved. Trimming stripped 0 bases from V and 2 bases from J, with 11 bases between. The V gene's germline CDR1 is MNHEY and CDR2 SMNVEV (reference sequence). The CDR3 contains 15 residues. CDR3 sequence: CASSLSSSAPYEQYF. The CDR3 nucleotides read TGTGCCAGCAGTTTATCTTCTAGTGCGCCCTACGAGCAGTACTTC.

The chain has TRBV5-1 and TRBJ1-2; D is perhaps TRBD1 (6 bases). Per the germline V gene, CDR1 is SGHRS and CDR2 is YFSETQ. Deletions cut 4 bases from V and 8 bases from J, with 18 bases between. The length of the CDR3 is 14 residues. CDR3 protein: CASSPAGGWGGYTF. DNA of the CDR3: TGCGCCAGCAGCCCGGCGGGGGGCTGGGGAGGCTACACCTTC.

For the CDR3, the DNA is TGTGCCAGCAGCACGTGGGGCCCTAACTATGGCTACACCTTC. It specifies CASSTWGPNYGYTF. V gene TRBV2 combines with J gene TRBJ1-2, with a possible D match to TRBD1 (5 bases). Germline V gene sequence: CDR1 SNHLY, CDR2 FYNNEI. V was trimmed by 6 bases and J by 0 bases, leaving 11 bases between them. The CDR3 extends over 14 amino acids.

This chain links TRBV21-1 with TRBJ2-7. TRBV21-1 is a pseudogene. This CDR3 region has 13 residues. DNA of the CDR3: TGTGCCAGCAGGGGAAAGGCTAGCTACGAGCAGTACTTC. Protein: CASRGKASYEQYF.

As to this clone: The sample has other DNA sequences that encode this CDR3 too. The rearrangement joins TRBV4-3 to TRBJ2-7; 8 bases line up with TRBD1. V lost 1 base, J lost 1 base, and 3 bases stayed unmatched. Germline CDR1 and CDR2: LGHNA and YSLEER. The CDR3 length is 15 residues. DNA of the CDR3: TGCGCCAGCAGCCAAGTGTGGGACAGGTCCTACGAGCAGTACTTC. Its translation: CASSQVWDRSYEQYF.